This is a list of T cell receptor beta chains from one sample in a study of cytomegalovirus exposure and HLA in healthy donors. Some clones are missing from TCRdb's copy, which holds only in-frame ones; the method was immunoSEQ multiplex PCR. Of about 97,000 clones in the sample, 73% were seen once. Specimen: PBMCs. Receptors originate from a man aged 40-49 years in good health and CMV-seronegative. The CDR3 runs from the conserved cysteine through the conserved F or W. A D gene is named only where the DNA matches it firmly. Clone size is shown for a subset of rows, as once, few, many or a class of expanded clone.

abundance: .; d_gene: .; j_gene: TRBJ2-7; v_gene: TRBV5-1; len: 14; CDR3aa: CASSLTGPTYEQYF; CDR3nt: TGCGCCAGCAGCTTAACAGGGCCTACCTACGAGCAGTACTTC
abundance: .; d_gene: .; j_gene: TRBJ2-1; v_gene: TRBV9; len: 16; CDR3aa: CASSVASPSQYNEQFF; CDR3nt: TGTGCCAGCAGCGTAGCGTCCCCTAGCCAATACAATGAGCAGTTCTTC
abundance: .; d_gene: TRBD1; j_gene: TRBJ2-3; v_gene: TRBV5-1; len: 17; CDR3aa: CASSSLGTGLKVVTQYF; CDR3nt: TGCGCCAGCAGTTCTCTCGGGACAGGGCTTAAGGTCGTTACGCAGTATTTT
abundance: few; d_gene: TRBD1; j_gene: TRBJ2-1; v_gene: TRBV7-9; len: 15; CDR3aa: CASSSGQSSYNEQFF; CDR3nt: TGTGCCAGCAGCTCGGGACAGAGCTCCTACAATGAGCAGTTCTTC
abundance: .; d_gene: .; j_gene: TRBJ1-1; v_gene: TRBV7-2; len: 15; CDR3aa: CASTLRGGAGTEAFF; CDR3nt: TGTGCCAGCACCTTGAGAGGGGGGGCTGGAACTGAAGCTTTCTTT
abundance: few; d_gene: TRBD2; j_gene: TRBJ2-2; v_gene: TRBV27; len: 19; CDR3aa: CASKKRTSGRKANTGELFF; CDR3nt: TGTGCCAGCAAAAAACGGACTAGCGGACGTAAAGCGAACACCGGGGAGCTGTTTTTT
abundance: few; d_gene: .; j_gene: TRBJ2-3; v_gene: TRBV5-4; len: 14; CDR3aa: CASRPRGSPDTQYF; CDR3nt: TGTGCCAGCCGCCCGAGGGGGTCCCCAGATACGCAGTATTTT
abundance: .; d_gene: .; j_gene: TRBJ2-1; v_gene: TRBV5-4; len: 13; CDR3aa: CASSPSRGNEQFF; CDR3nt: TGTGCCAGCAGCCCGTCCCGGGGCAATGAGCAGTTCTTC
abundance: .; d_gene: .; j_gene: TRBJ1-2; v_gene: TRBV4-2; len: 16; CDR3aa: CASSQDAGPFYYGYTF; CDR3nt: TGTGCCAGCAGCCAAGATGCGGGGCCCTTCTACTATGGCTACACCTTC
abundance: .; d_gene: .; j_gene: TRBJ2-7; v_gene: TRBV27; len: 15; CDR3aa: CASTRQAIGSYEQYF; CDR3nt: TGTGCCAGCACCCGCCAGGCTATCGGATCCTACGAGCAGTACTTC
abundance: few; d_gene: .; j_gene: TRBJ1-1; v_gene: TRBV5-1; len: 13; CDR3aa: CASSLVYGAEAFF; CDR3nt: TGCGCCAGCAGCTTGGTCTACGGAGCTGAAGCTTTCTTT
abundance: .; d_gene: .; j_gene: TRBJ1-2; v_gene: TRBV7-2; len: 16; CDR3aa: CASSLLPTSSGGGYTF; CDR3nt: TGTGCCAGCAGCTTACTCCCCACCTCCAGCGGCGGGGGCTACACCTTC
abundance: .; d_gene: TRBD1; j_gene: TRBJ1-3; v_gene: TRBV11-2; len: 15; CDR3aa: CASSSYRGPGNTIYF; CDR3nt: TGTGCCAGCAGCTCCTACAGGGGACCGGGAAACACCATATATTTT
abundance: .; d_gene: .; j_gene: TRBJ1-4; v_gene: TRBV28; len: 14; CDR3aa: CASSFSSRNEKLFF; CDR3nt: TGTGCCAGCAGTTTTTCCTCCAGGAATGAAAAACTGTTTTTT
abundance: .; d_gene: .; j_gene: TRBJ2-7; v_gene: TRBV6-6; len: 13; CDR3aa: CASKTNQLYEQYF; CDR3nt: TGTGCCAGCAAAACCAATCAACTCTACGAGCAGTACTTC
abundance: .; d_gene: .; j_gene: TRBJ2-2; v_gene: TRBV14; len: 14; CDR3aa: CASSQNRVTGELFF; CDR3nt: TGTGCCAGCAGCCAAAACAGGGTCACCGGGGAGCTGTTTTTT
abundance: .; d_gene: TRBD1; j_gene: TRBJ2-6; v_gene: TRBV6-5; len: 13; CDR3aa: CASKGAGANVLTF; CDR3nt: TGTGCCAGCAAGGGGGCAGGGGCCAACGTCCTGACTTTC
abundance: few; d_gene: TRBD2; j_gene: TRBJ2-3; v_gene: TRBV6-4; len: 15; CDR3aa: CASSDTTSGADTQYF; CDR3nt: TGTGCCAGCAGTGACACAACTAGCGGGGCTGATACGCAGTATTTT
abundance: .; d_gene: TRBD1; j_gene: TRBJ2-3; v_gene: TRBV7-2; len: 13; CDR3aa: CASSWTGGDTQYF; CDR3nt: TGTGCCAGCAGCTGGACAGGGGGCGATACGCAGTATTTT
abundance: .; d_gene: TRBD2; j_gene: TRBJ2-3; v_gene: TRBV7-2; len: 14; CDR3aa: CASSPGLVSDTQYF; CDR3nt: TGTGCCAGCAGCCCGGGACTAGTGTCAGATACGCAGTATTTT